Below, 32 T cell receptor beta chains from the same sample are listed, as sequenced in a study of cytomegalovirus exposure and HLA in healthy donors. Both 60 Vbeta primers and 13 Jbeta primers went into the PCR. TCRdb's copy holds only in-frame clones and misses some; the assay was immunoSEQ multiplex PCR. The sample comprises 100,000 to 120,000 clones, roughly 86% of which are singletons, and around 1.9% rests with the top ten. The material sequenced was PBMCs. These receptors came from a man aged 35 to 55 in good health and CMV-seronegative.

This clone was picked up one time. The genes are TRBV29-1 and TRBJ2-6, with a weak D call TRBD1 (5 bases). The CDR3 is made up of 13 amino acids. V lost 7 bases and J lost 3, with 10 bases in between. Germline CDR1 SQVTM, CDR2 ANQGSEA. In DNA form, the CDR3 reads TGCAGCGCAGAAGGGGATGGGGCCAACGTCCTGACTTTC. This encodes CSAEGDGANVLTF. Complete variable domain (other parts from reference TRBV29-1 and TRBJ2-6): SAVISQKPSRDICQRGTSLTIQCQVDSQVTMMFWYRQQPGQSLTLIATANQGSEATYESGFVIDKFPISRPNLTFSTLTVSNMSPEDSSIYLCSAEGDGANVLTFGAGSRLTVL.

The V and J genes are TRBV5-6 and TRBJ2-7, with 9 bases fitting TRBD2. From germline, CDR1 is SGHDT and CDR2 YYEEEE. The CDR3 loop spans 15 amino acids. Unmatched junction bases numbered 5, after V lost 1 base and J lost 3 bases. The CDR3 loop reads CASSLWRGGNYEQYF. The CDR3 DNA is TGTGCCAGCAGCTTGTGGCGGGGGGGAAACTACGAGCAGTACTTC. The whole variable domain, remainder taken from reference TRBV5-6 and TRBJ2-7, is DAGVTQSPTHLIKTRGQQVTLRCSPKSGHDTVSWYQQALGQGPQFIFQYYEEEERQRGNFPDRFSGHQFPNYSSELNVNALLLGDSALYLCASSLWRGGNYEQYFGPGTRLTVT.

The V call is TRBV6-6, the J call TRBJ2-7; 7 nucleotides match TRBD1. Germline V gene lookup returns CDR1 MNHNY and CDR2 SVGAGI (reference sequence). This CDR3 has 16 amino acids. The J segment lost 2 bases and the V segment lost 0 bases, leaving 7 bases of the junction unmatched. The CDR3 coding sequence is TGTGCCAGCAGTTACTCGGGACAGTCACAGACCTACGAGCAGTACTTC. This codes for CASSYSGQSQTYEQYF.

This rearrangement joins TRBV5-1 to TRBJ1-2; 7 positions match TRBD1. CDR1 is SGHRS, CDR2 YFSETQ, per germline. This CDR3 has 14 amino acids. V lost 1 base, J lost 5 bases, and 5 bases stayed unmatched. CDR3 coding DNA: TGCGCCAGCAGCTTGAGGGGGACAGATTATGGCTACACCTTC. Its translation: CASSLRGTDYGYTF.

The genes are TRBV19 and TRBJ2-7; weak D call: TRBD2 (6 bases). Germline assignment: CDR1 LNHDA and CDR2 SQIVND (reference sequence). The V end was cut by 6 bases, the J end by 3 bases, with 18 bases between. CDR3 length equals 15 residues. CDR3 sequence reads: CASRSARDGYYEQYF. Here the CDR3 DNA reads TGTGCCAGTAGATCGGCGCGGGACGGATACTACGAGCAGTACTTC.

The chain uses TRBV5-1 and TRBJ2-7; 9 bases map to TRBD1. This CDR3 has 18 residues. The junction had 13 bases not matched to a gene; V was cut back by 3 bases and J by 0 bases. CDR1 is SGHRS and CDR2 is YFSETQ in the germline V gene. In nucleotides, the CDR3 is TGCGCCAGCAGCTCGCCGGGACAGGGAATATCTAGCTCCTACGAGCAGTACTTC. Amino acids: CASSSPGQGISSSYEQYF.

This clone was detected only a few times. The chain links TRBV6-1 to TRBJ1-5, with a possible D match to TRBD1 (5 bases). Germline-derived CDR1 and CDR2 are MNHNS and SASEGT. CDR3 size: 14 residues. Trimming stripped 2 bases from V and 1 base from J, with 6 bases between. The CDR3 DNA reads as TGTGCCAGCAGTGAACAGGGAAGCAATCAGCCCCAGCATTTT. Encoded protein: CASSEQGSNQPQHF.

This rearrangement joins TRBV4-3 to TRBJ2-7; D is unresolved. The ends were cut back, 0 bases at V and 2 bases at J, with 11 bases in the middle. The length of the CDR3 is 15 residues. Germline V gene data show CDR1 as LGHNA and CDR2 as YSLEER. CDR3: CASSQEGPSAYEQYF. CDR3 nucleotide sequence: TGCGCCAGCAGCCAAGAAGGTCCCAGCGCCTACGAGCAGTACTTC.

This clone was found once. V and J are TRBV5-6 and TRBJ1-5; D may be TRBD1 (6 bases). The CDR3 runs 14 residues. The ends were cut back, 4 bases at V and 6 bases at J, with 14 bases in the middle. Germline CDR1 SGHDT, CDR2 YYEEEE. The CDR3 loop reads CASSLGAGVQPQHF. CDR3 nucleotides: TGTGCCAGCAGCCTCGGGGCAGGGGTTCAGCCCCAGCATTTT. Full variable domain (missing parts from reference TRBV5-6 and TRBJ1-5): DAGVTQSPTHLIKTRGQQVTLRCSPKSGHDTVSWYQQALGQGPQFIFQYYEEEERQRGNFPDRFSGHQFPNYSSELNVNALLLGDSALYLCASSLGAGVQPQHFGDGTRLSIL.

The V call is TRBV30, the J call TRBJ1-1; D gene uncertain. The germline V gene has CDR1 GTSNPN and CDR2 SVGIG (reference sequence). CDR3 length: 13 residues. Deletions cut 7 bases from V and 4 bases from J, with 16 bases between. This CDR3 is CAFHGVDGTEAFF. The DNA for the CDR3 is TGTGCCTTTCATGGAGTGGATGGCACTGAAGCTTTCTTT.

The chain recombines TRBV5-4 with TRBJ1-2, with TRBD1 matching over 8 bases. Trimming took 2 bases from V and 4 from J; bases not matched to a gene: 7. The length of the CDR3 is 15 residues. Per germline, CDR1 SGHNT and CDR2 YYREEE (reference sequence). The CDR3 coding sequence is TGTGCCAGCAGCTTCCGGGACAGGAGAGTCTATGGCTACACCTTC. As protein: CASSFRDRRVYGYTF.

The V gene is TRBV28, the J gene TRBJ1-5, with D tentatively TRBD1 (5 bases). V was cut by 3 bases and J by 5 bases, with 8 bases left in between. The CDR3 runs 13 residues. Germline-derived CDR1 and CDR2 are MDHEN and SYDVKM. This chain's CDR3 is CASSFRGDQPQHF. DNA for the CDR3: TGTGCCAGCAGTTTCCGGGGGGATCAGCCCCAGCATTTT.

Worth noting for this clone: Additional DNA sequences in this sample encode the identical CDR3. The rearrangement uses TRBV30 and TRBJ1-5; the D gene is possibly TRBD1 (5 bases). The germline V gene has CDR1 GTSNPN and CDR2 SVGIG (reference sequence). Trimming stripped 3 bases from V and 3 bases from J, with 12 bases between. This CDR3 has 14 residues. The CDR3 reads CAWSGTVYNQPQHF. The CDR3 nucleotides read TGTGCCTGGAGCGGGACTGTATACAATCAGCCCCAGCATTTT.

The V call is TRBV5-1, the J call TRBJ1-5, with D unresolved. Germline CDR1 reads SGHRS; CDR2 reads YFSETQ. This CDR3 region has 14 residues. V was cut by 6 bases and J by 2 bases, with 12 bases left in between. This CDR3 reads CASIRRVGNQPQHF. CDR3 DNA: TGCGCCAGCATAAGGAGGGTAGGCAATCAGCCCCAGCATTTT.

This chain uses TRBV27 with TRBJ2-5; possibly TRBD2 for D (7 bases). V lost 5 bases and J 5 bases, leaving 18 bases between the germline ends. The CDR3 runs 15 residues. In germline, CDR1 is MNHEY, CDR2 SMNVEV (reference sequence). In DNA, the CDR3 is TGTGCCAGCAGTGCCTTAGGCGGGGGCGGGGAGACCCAGTACTTC. It encodes CASSALGGGGETQYF.

The chain recombines TRBV4-1 with TRBJ2-3; 9 nucleotides line up with TRBD1. V dropped 4 bases and J dropped 1; count of bases not matched to a gene: 9. From germline, CDR1 is MGHRA and CDR2 YSYEKL. The CDR3 covers 17 residues. CDR3: CASSLPGQGLGTDTQYF. The CDR3 nucleotides are TGCGCCAGCAGCCTCCCGGGACAGGGATTGGGCACAGATACGCAGTATTTT.

This clone was observed a single time. The chain couples TRBV28 to TRBJ2-3; 12 nucleotides agree with TRBD2. Trimming cost V 11 bases and J 4 bases; bases outside gene matches: 7. The germline CDR1 and CDR2 sequences are MDHEN and SYDVKM. This CDR3 spans 14 amino acids. This CDR3 reads CASTLAGGADTQYF. CDR3 DNA sequence: TGTGCCTCCACACTAGCGGGGGGCGCAGATACGCAGTATTTT.

The V and J genes are TRBV10-3 and TRBJ2-7, with TRBD2 matching 10 bases. The CDR3 totals 14 residues. Trimming took 8 bases from V and 0 from J; bases not matched to a gene: 4. Germline V lookup: CDR1 ENHRY, CDR2 SYGVKD. The CDR3 spells CAIGSGGFSYEQYF. DNA for the CDR3: TGTGCCATCGGTAGCGGGGGGTTCTCCTACGAGCAGTACTTC.

This clone was counted a single time. The chain couples TRBV25-1 to TRBJ1-1, with D maybe TRBD1 (5 bases). The germline V gene encodes CDR1 MGHDK and CDR2 SYGVNS. This CDR3 spans 13 amino acids. Trimming removed 3 bases at V and 3 bases at J, with 8 bases between. CDR3 coding DNA: TGTGCCAGCAGTGATCCAGGGTACACTGAAGCTTTCTTT. Its protein product is CASSDPGYTEAFF.

V is TRBV2 and J is TRBJ2-2; D possibly corresponds to TRBD1 (6 bases). This CDR3 region has 14 residues. Germline lookup yields CDR1 SNHLY and CDR2 FYNNEI. Trimming removed 7 bases at V and 3 bases at J, with 12 bases between. CDR3: CASIGGFYTGELFF. The CDR3 DNA sequence: TGTGCCAGCATAGGGGGTTTCTACACCGGGGAGCTGTTTTTT.

This clone was seen just once. The chain is built from TRBV30 and TRBJ1-4; possible D gene TRBD1, 6 bases. The CDR3 has 14 amino acids. V was shortened by 1 base and J by 8 bases, with 14 bases between the two germline ends. Germline V gene lookup returns CDR1 GTSNPN and CDR2 SVGIG (reference sequence). CDR3 region: CAWSEGKRGEKLFF. Here the CDR3 DNA reads TGTGCCTGGAGTGAGGGGAAGAGGGGGGAAAAACTGTTTTTT. The complete variable domain, with remaining parts taken from reference TRBV30 and TRBJ1-4, reads SQTIHQWPATLVQPVGSPLSLECTVEGTSNPNLYWYRQAAGRGLQLLFYSVGIGQISSEVPQNLSASRPQDRQFILSSKKLLLSDSGFYLCAWSEGKRGEKLFFGSGTQLSVL.

This clone came up once. The J gene is TRBJ2-1, the V gene TRBV29-1, with TRBD2 matching over 8 bases. V lost 7 bases, J lost 4 bases, and 9 bases stayed unmatched. Germline V gives CDR1 SQVTM, CDR2 ANQGSEA. The CDR3 contains 14 residues. The CDR3 loop reads CSARGSGGYNEQFF. CDR3 sequence (DNA): TGCAGCGCCCGGGGGAGCGGGGGTTACAATGAGCAGTTCTTC.

The chain carries TRBV27 and TRBJ2-7; D unclear. The CDR3 loop spans 13 amino acids. The germline V and J ends were trimmed by 4 bases and 6 bases, with 13 bases remaining between them. Germline CDR1 reads MNHEY; CDR2 reads SMNVEV (reference sequence). CDR3 sequence reads: CASSSSQTFEQYF. CDR3 bases: TGTGCCAGCAGTTCCAGCCAGACATTCGAGCAGTACTTC.

The rearrangement uses TRBV5-1 and TRBJ1-6; D is unclear. V dropped 2 bases and J dropped 8 bases, with 8 bases sitting between them. This CDR3 has 13 residues. CDR1 is SGHRS, CDR2 YFSETQ, per germline. Here the CDR3 DNA reads TGCGCCAGCAGCTTCGGTCTGGATTCACCCCTCCACTTT. As protein: CASSFGLDSPLHF.

The chain combines TRBV6-1 with TRBJ2-5; 7 bases fit TRBD1. Germline CDR1 reads MNHNS; CDR2 reads SASEGT. After removal of 10 bases from V and 4 bases from J, the junction contained 12 bases not matched to a gene. The CDR3 sequence is 14 residues long. The CDR3 protein is CATNRGSLGETQYF. In nucleotides, the CDR3 is TGTGCCACAAACAGGGGATCATTAGGAGAGACCCAGTACTTC.

The chain has TRBV6-5 and TRBJ1-2, with D uncertain. Germline V lookup: CDR1 MNHEY, CDR2 SVGAGI. The CDR3 extends over 15 amino acids. Trimming pared 0 bases from V and 4 bases from J, leaving 12 bases between. The CDR3 is CASSYSAHPGYGYTF. The CDR3 DNA sequence: TGTGCCAGCAGTTACTCGGCCCACCCGGGCTATGGCTACACCTTC.

Note on this clone: A junction boundary mismatches the germline segment, possibly from a read error. The V gene is TRBV9, the J gene TRBJ1-2; D call uncertain. The CDR3 is made up of 9 amino acids. CDR1 and CDR2 from the germline V gene are SGDLS and YYNGEE. The CDR3 sequence: CARKRADFF. CDR3 sequence (DNA): TGTGCCAGGAAGAGGGCGGACTTCTTC.

This chain uses TRBV9 with TRBJ2-5; TRBD1 might be the D (5 bases). CDR1 and CDR2 from the germline V gene are SGDLS and YYNGEE. There are 14 residues in the CDR3. V was cut by 0 bases and J by 4 bases, with 10 bases left in between. DNA for the CDR3: TGTGCCAGCAGCGTAGAAGGGGTTGTAGAGACCCAGTACTTC. This gives the protein CASSVEGVVETQYF.

V is TRBV5-1 and J is TRBJ2-5, with D possibly matching TRBD2 (5 bases). Trimming left V 2 bases short and J 0 bases short, with 8 bases between. This CDR3 spans 14 amino acids. In germline, CDR1 is SGHRS, CDR2 YFSETQ. The CDR3 coding sequence is TGCGCCAGCAGCTTTAAGGACTACCAAGAGACCCAGTACTTC. Protein product: CASSFKDYQETQYF.

This clone was recorded only once. The chain links TRBV7-9 to TRBJ1-2; D is unresolved. Trimming took off 1 base at V and 7 bases at J, with 13 bases between the two ends. Germline V gives CDR1 SEHNR, CDR2 FQNEAQ (reference sequence). The CDR3 runs to 14 residues. Here the CDR3 reads CASSLDGGKGGYTF. The CDR3 DNA sequence: TGTGCCAGCAGCTTAGATGGAGGAAAGGGTGGCTACACCTTC. The variable domain in full, completed from reference TRBV7-9 and TRBJ1-2, reads DTGVSQNPRHKITKRGQNVTFRCDPISEHNRLYWYRQTLGQGPEFLTYFQNEAQLEKSRLLSDRFSAERPKGSFSTLEIQRTEQGDSAMYLCASSLDGGKGGYTFGSGTRLTVV.

This chain uses TRBV7-2 with TRBJ1-5; 10 bases match TRBD1. Germline loops: CDR1 SGHTA, CDR2 FQGNSA. The CDR3 consists of 15 residues. The J segment lost 7 bases and the V segment lost 4 bases, leaving 7 bases of the junction unmatched. The CDR3: CASSSTGGAGQPQHF. CDR3 nucleotides: TGTGCCAGCAGCTCGACAGGGGGCGCAGGGCAGCCCCAGCATTTT.

The chain uses TRBV5-4 and TRBJ1-1; unclear D gene. This CDR3 spans 12 amino acids. Looked up from germline, CDR1 is SGHNT and CDR2 is YYREEE (reference sequence). Trimming left V 0 bases short and J 9 bases short, with 9 bases between. CDR3 DNA: TGTGCCAGCAGCTTGGTCCGGGGTAAAGCTTTCTTT. It encodes CASSLVRGKAFF.